Below, one TCR beta chain is given with its context. The length of the CDR3 is 18 residues. Germline CDR1 is MNHNY and CDR2 is SVGAGI (reference sequence). The V segment lost 8 bases and the J segment 1 base; nucleotides outside the gene matches: 10. This sample stems from a study of CD8+CD57+ T cells in acquired aplastic anemia. Study overall: CD4+ and CD8+ cells, once sorted, gave DNA averaging approximately 3 ug.

Genomic DNA, the template, was used for profiling of the TCR beta VDJ and CDR3. Each CDR3 protein gets one entry after TCRdb re-called the reads with MiXCR. The sample gives under 350,000 distinct CDR3 sequences, about 50% of which show up once; around 1.3% is in the top ten. It was patients with CD8+CD57+ cell expansion by flow cytometry who were chosen for sequencing. Everyone among the patients had severe acquired aplastic anemia. Material: sorted CD4+, CD8+, or CD8+CD57+ T cells (not recorded which) from PBMCs. The V call is TRBV6-6, the J call TRBJ2-6; 11 bases map to TRBD1. The sequence derives from a human donor with aplastic anemia. The CDR3 is CASGGQGARVSGANVLTF. The CDR3 DNA is TGTGCCAGCGGCGGACAGGGGGCGCGAGTTTCTGGGGCCAACGTCCTGACTTTC.